This T cell receptor beta chain is drawn from a study of beta chain features in type 1 diabetes. General study findings and limits: Reads derived from cDNA could over-represent cells showing high TCR expression. Shorter TCRB CDR3s, moderately but significantly so, marked every one of the four CD4+ subsets in Type 1 diabetes patients.

Details on this clone: Its antigen remains unidentified.

The authors took one heparinised blood draw, averaging roughly 100 mL, from each donor. Sorted populations were all over 95% pure. Trimming shortened V by 6 bases and J by 0 bases, and 15 bases separated the two germline ends. Germline CDR1 is SQVTM and CDR2 is ANQGSEA. The CDR3 spans 14 residues. Expressed TCRB transcripts got sequenced, as all isolated RNA was reverse transcribed. Produced via immunoSEQ multiplex PCR; TCRdb's table is partial and in-frame only. The data contain around 500,000 clones, roughly 10% of them singletons. The receptor was derived from a woman aged 18-29 years in good health. The sequencing input was naive CD4+ T cells from blood. This chain joins TRBV29-1 and TRBJ2-7; possible D gene TRBD1, 5 bases. The CDR3 here is CSVPARTNSYEQYF. Written as DNA, the CDR3 is TGCAGCGTCCCGGCGAGGACAAACTCCTACGAGCAGTACTTC.